This TCR beta chain was found in a study of tumor-infiltrating lymphocytes in localized non-small cell lung cancer. TCRdb keeps only in-frame clones here, not all; method: immunoSEQ multiplex PCR. The profile shows around 16,000 clones, about 65% of them singletons. The sequencing input was lung tumor tissue. This TCR was sampled from a human donor with non-small cell lung cancer.

The CDR3 nucleotides are TGTGCCAGCAGTGAGGGTGAGTGGGGCACTGAAGCTTTCTTT. Its protein is CASSEGEWGTEAFF. V gene TRBV2 combines with J gene TRBJ1-1; no clear D gene. The V end lost 3 bases, the J end lost 4 bases, and 12 bases lay between the germline ends. From germline, CDR1 is SNHLY and CDR2 FYNNEI. The CDR3 is 14 residues long.